Listed below are T cell receptor beta chains from one sample, sequenced in a study of identifying expanded T cells in peripheral blood. Some clones are missing from TCRdb's copy, which holds only in-frame ones; the method was immunoSEQ multiplex PCR. This table has approximately 100,000 clones, around 90% appearing once. Material for sequencing was blood. The source is a person aged 18 to 70 in good health. Both conserved end residues are part of each CDR3. A D gene is named only where the DNA matches it firmly. Clone size, where shown, is once, few, many, or a class for clones that have expanded.

d_call	clone_size	v_call	j_call	cdr3_aa	cdr3_nt
.	.	TRBV7-8	TRBJ2-3	CASSLDEGSSTDTQYF	TGTGCCAGCAGCTTAGACGAGGGAAGTAGCACAGATACGCAGTATTTT
.	once	TRBV6-5	TRBJ2-7	CASSYRAYEQYF	TGTGCCAGCAGTTACAGGGCCTACGAGCAGTACTTC
.	.	TRBV2	TRBJ2-7	CASRDYLSEQYF	TGTGCCAGCAGGGACTATCTAAGCGAGCAGTACTTC
.	.	TRBV7-6	TRBJ1-5	CASSLVGGAPPQHF	TGTGCCAGCAGCTTAGTCGGGGGCGCTCCGCCCCAGCATTTT
.	.	TRBV13	TRBJ2-2	CASSLQGTGELFF	TGTGCCAGCAGCTTACAAGGGACCGGGGAGCTGTTTTTT
.	.	TRBV11-2	TRBJ2-1	CASSLMWGDFYNEQFF	TGTGCCAGCAGCTTGATGTGGGGAGACTTTTACAATGAGCAGTTCTTC
.	.	TRBV7-2	TRBJ1-1	CASSLGRAVKLEQAFF	TGTGCCAGCAGCTTAGGGAGAGCGGTCAAGCTAGAACAAGCTTTCTTT
.	.	TRBV4-1	TRBJ1-1	CASSPDPGGTEAFF	TGCGCCAGCAGCCCGGACCCTGGGGGCACTGAAGCTTTCTTT
.	.	TRBV6-5	TRBJ2-7	CASSGGPYEQYF	TGTGCCAGCAGTGGTGGACCCTACGAGCAGTACTTC
TRBD1	few	TRBV19	TRBJ2-2	CASCRQGNTGELFF	TGTGCCAGTTGCCGACAGGGGAACACCGGGGAGCTGTTTTTT